The 18 T cell receptor beta chains below all came from one sample that was sequenced in a study of blood T cell repertoires in COVID-19. The method was immunoSEQ multiplex PCR; TCRdb's version includes in-frame clones alone and lacks a portion of them. The table has around 250,000 clones, approximately 85% seen once. The material sequenced was PBMCs or T cells enriched from blood (not recorded which). Receptors were obtained from a woman aged 45 to 65 with acute COVID-19.

J is TRBJ2-1 and V is TRBV18; TRBD2 matches 10 bases. This CDR3 region has 13 residues. Germline V lookup: CDR1 KGHSH, CDR2 LQKENI. After removal of 2 bases from V and 10 bases from J, the junction contained 2 bases not matched to a gene. The CDR3 reads CASSPGLAVEQFF. CDR3 nucleotide sequence: TGTGCCAGCTCACCAGGACTAGCGGTAGAGCAGTTCTTC.

The chain recombines TRBV30 with TRBJ1-2; D gene unclear. This CDR3 has 12 residues. Trimming took 3 bases from V and 8 from J, leaving 13 bases between them. CDR1 GTSNPN and CDR2 SVGIG come from the germline V gene (reference sequence). DNA for the CDR3: TGTGCCTGGAGGGGCGGAGGAGGAGGCTACACCTTC. The encoded protein is CAWRGGGGGYTF.

The V call is TRBV30, the J call TRBJ1-1; D gene uncertain. The V and J ends lost 0 bases and 1 base respectively, with 6 bases between them. The V gene's germline CDR1 is GTSNPN and CDR2 SVGIG (reference sequence). The CDR3 contains 13 residues. CDR3: CAWSVAENTEAFF. The CDR3 DNA reads as TGTGCCTGGAGTGTTGCGGAGAACACTGAAGCTTTCTTT.

This clone was picked up one time. This chain joins TRBV5-1 and TRBJ1-6; D uncertain. V was trimmed by 3 bases and J by 6 bases, leaving 13 bases between them. The germline gives CDR1 SGHRS, CDR2 YFSETQ. The CDR3 length is 15 residues. In DNA, the CDR3 is TGCGCCAGCAGCTCTGAACAGAATAGTAATTCACCCCTCCACTTT. This sequence encodes CASSSEQNSNSPLHF.

This sequence joins TRBV9 and TRBJ2-3; 9 bases align to TRBD2. This CDR3 is built from 16 residues. With V trimmed by 0 bases and J by 0 bases, 2 bases remained unmatched. Germline CDR1 and CDR2: SGDLS and YYNGEE. This chain's CDR3 is CASSVESGGSTDTQYF. In nucleotides, the CDR3 is TGTGCCAGCAGCGTAGAAAGCGGGGGGAGCACAGATACGCAGTATTTT.

V gene TRBV5-1 combines with J gene TRBJ2-7, with a tentative D call TRBD1 (6 bases). The germline V and J ends were trimmed by 1 base and 2 bases, with 7 bases remaining between them. CDR1 and CDR2 (germline): SGHRS, YFSETQ. This CDR3 spans 13 amino acids. CDR3 region: CASSLWTAYEQYF. In nucleotides, the CDR3 is TGCGCCAGCAGCTTGTGGACAGCCTACGAGCAGTACTTC.

J is TRBJ1-6 and V is TRBV19; D not certain. The CDR3 contains 15 residues. Trimming left V 1 base short and J 9 bases short, with 13 bases between. The germline gives CDR1 LNHDA, CDR2 SQIVND (reference sequence). The chain's CDR3 is CASSIGERVLSPLHF. CDR3 nucleotides: TGTGCCAGTAGTATAGGGGAGAGAGTCCTTTCACCCCTCCACTTT.

For this clone: Other DNA variants within this sample encode the same CDR3. The CDR3 coding sequence is TGTGCCAGCTCACCCCGGGAGGGGGAAAAACTGTTTTTT. It codes for CASSPREGEKLFF. The chain joins TRBV18 to TRBJ1-4; possible D gene TRBD1, 5 bases. Per germline, CDR1 KGHSH and CDR2 LQKENI. The CDR3 runs to 13 residues. Trimming stripped 3 bases from V and 8 bases from J, with 10 bases between.

The V and J genes are TRBV5-4 and TRBJ1-1; D might be TRBD1 (6 bases). The CDR3 sequence is 14 residues long. Between the trimmed V and J ends, which lost 3 bases and 1 base, there was a span of 10 bases. Germline V gene sequence: CDR1 SGHNT, CDR2 YYREEE (reference sequence). This chain's CDR3 is CASSWVGGNTEAFF. Here the CDR3 DNA reads TGTGCCAGCAGCTGGGTAGGGGGGAACACTGAAGCTTTCTTT. The entire variable domain, with the rest obtained from reference TRBV5-4 and TRBJ1-1, is as follows: ETGVTQSPTHLIKTRGQQVTLRCSSQSGHNTVSWYQQALGQGPQFIFQYYREEENGRGNFPPRFSGLQFPNYSSELNVNALELDDSALYLCASSWVGGNTEAFFGQGTRLTVV.

In regard to this clone: The same CDR3 can be traced to other DNA sequences in this sample. The chain joins TRBV18 to TRBJ2-3; 7 bases are shared with TRBD2. CDR3 length: 14 amino acids. CDR1 and CDR2 from the germline V gene are KGHSH and LQKENI. V trimming: 3 bases; J trimming: 3 bases; junction bases outside the gene matches: 3. The CDR3 loop reads CASSPGGGTDTQYF. In DNA, the CDR3 is TGTGCCAGCTCACCGGGCGGGGGTACAGATACGCAGTATTTT. Full variable domain (missing parts from reference TRBV18 and TRBJ2-3): NAGVMQNPRHLVRRRGQEARLRCSPMKGHSHVYWYRQLPEEGLKFMVYLQKENIIDESGMPKERFSAEFPKEGPSILRIQQVVRGDSAAYFCASSPGGGTDTQYFGPGTRLTVL.

This chain links TRBV21-1 with TRBJ2-1; no DNA check was done on the table's D call, TRBD2. TRBV21-1 is described as a pseudogene. The CDR3 is 11 residues long. CDR3 protein: CASSPVGQQFF. CDR3 bases: TGTGCCAGCAGCCCTGTCGGTCAGCAGTTCTTC.

The chain uses TRBV19 and TRBJ2-7, with D maybe TRBD1 (6 bases). This CDR3 contains 15 residues. Between the trimmed V and J ends, which lost 3 bases and 3 bases, there was a span of 15 bases. CDR1 is LNHDA and CDR2 is SQIVND in the germline V gene (reference sequence). Written as DNA, the CDR3 is TGTGCCAGTAGTATCGCAGGGGATGCGGTCTACGAGCAGTACTTC. It translates to CASSIAGDAVYEQYF.

This clone came up a few times. The chain combines TRBV30 with TRBJ1-4; D unclear. The CDR3 extends over 14 amino acids. Germline V gives CDR1 GTSNPN, CDR2 SVGIG (reference sequence). The V end was cut by 3 bases, the J end by 5 bases, with 13 bases between. Here the CDR3 DNA reads TGTGCCTGGAGCCCGGGAGTGGAAAATGAAAAACTGTTTTTT. Translation: CAWSPGVENEKLFF. The variable domain in full, with the rest retrieved from reference TRBV30 and TRBJ1-4, is SQTIHQWPATLVQPVGSPLSLECTVEGTSNPNLYWYRQAAGRGLQLLFYSVGIGQISSEVPQNLSASRPQDRQFILSSKKLLLSDSGFYLCAWSPGVENEKLFFGSGTQLSVL.

V and J are TRBV5-1 and TRBJ2-4; TRBD1 aligns across 11 bases. The CDR3 runs 15 residues. Germline V gene lookup returns CDR1 SGHRS and CDR2 YFSETQ. The V and J ends lost 4 bases and 6 bases, in that order; junction bases with no gene match: 6. The CDR3 is CASSPGQGAGNIQYF. The CDR3, as DNA: TGCGCCAGCAGCCCCGGACAGGGGGCCGGAAACATTCAGTACTTC.

The rearrangement joins TRBV5-4 to TRBJ2-2; 7 nucleotides match TRBD1. CDR1 and CDR2 (germline): SGHNT, YYREEE (reference sequence). This CDR3 contains 14 residues. V dropped 3 bases and J dropped 2; count of bases not matched to a gene: 1. CDR3 sequence: CASSWDSNTGELFF. The CDR3 DNA reads as TGTGCCAGCAGCTGGGACAGTAACACCGGGGAGCTGTTTTTT.

This chain joins TRBV6-2 or TRBV6-3 and TRBJ1-1; D is uncertain. Germline assignment: CDR1 MNHEY and CDR2 SVGEGT. The V and J ends lost 2 bases and 1 base respectively, with 5 bases between them. The CDR3 is 13 amino acids. CDR3 nucleotides: TGTGCCAGCAGTTACGTCTGGAACACTGAAGCTTTCTTT. Translated, it gives CASSYVWNTEAFF.

This chain uses TRBV15 with TRBJ1-2; D remains ambiguous. Germline V lookup: CDR1 LNHNV, CDR2 YYDKDF (reference sequence). Trimming shortened V by 0 bases and J by 2 bases, and 7 bases separated the two germline ends. The CDR3 length is 14 residues. The CDR3 nucleotides are TGTGCCACCAGCAGAGATAATCAGAACTATGGCTACACCTTC. It is translated as CATSRDNQNYGYTF. Using reference TRBV15 and TRBJ1-2 for the parts outside the CDR3, the full variable domain is DAMVIQNPRYQVTQFGKPVTLSCSQTLNHNVMYWYQQKSSQAPKLLFHYYDKDFNNEADTPDNFQSRRPNTSFCFLDIRSPGLGDTAMYLCATSRDNQNYGYTFGSGTRLTVV.

Ten or more counts support this clone. The chain joins TRBV19 to TRBJ1-1; 7 positions match TRBD1. This CDR3 has 15 residues. The V and J ends lost 1 base and 6 bases, in that order; junction bases with no gene match: 8. Per the germline V gene, CDR1 is LNHDA and CDR2 is SQIVND (reference sequence). This CDR3 reads CASSIVGRGASEAFF. In DNA, the CDR3 is TGTGCCAGTAGTATAGTAGGCAGGGGGGCGTCTGAAGCTTTCTTT.